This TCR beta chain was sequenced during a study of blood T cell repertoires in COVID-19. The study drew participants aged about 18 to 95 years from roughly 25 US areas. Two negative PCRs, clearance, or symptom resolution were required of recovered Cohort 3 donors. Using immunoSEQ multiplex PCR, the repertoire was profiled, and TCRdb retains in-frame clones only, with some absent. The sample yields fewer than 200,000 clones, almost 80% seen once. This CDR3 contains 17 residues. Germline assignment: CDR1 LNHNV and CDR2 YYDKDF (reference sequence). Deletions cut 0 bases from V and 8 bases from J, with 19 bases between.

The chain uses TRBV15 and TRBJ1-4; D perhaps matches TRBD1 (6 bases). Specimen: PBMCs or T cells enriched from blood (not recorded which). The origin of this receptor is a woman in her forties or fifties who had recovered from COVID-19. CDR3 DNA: TGTGCCACCAGCAGAGATCTCGAGGGGGGGCGTGGGGAAAAACTGTTTTTT. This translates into CATSRDLEGGRGEKLFF.